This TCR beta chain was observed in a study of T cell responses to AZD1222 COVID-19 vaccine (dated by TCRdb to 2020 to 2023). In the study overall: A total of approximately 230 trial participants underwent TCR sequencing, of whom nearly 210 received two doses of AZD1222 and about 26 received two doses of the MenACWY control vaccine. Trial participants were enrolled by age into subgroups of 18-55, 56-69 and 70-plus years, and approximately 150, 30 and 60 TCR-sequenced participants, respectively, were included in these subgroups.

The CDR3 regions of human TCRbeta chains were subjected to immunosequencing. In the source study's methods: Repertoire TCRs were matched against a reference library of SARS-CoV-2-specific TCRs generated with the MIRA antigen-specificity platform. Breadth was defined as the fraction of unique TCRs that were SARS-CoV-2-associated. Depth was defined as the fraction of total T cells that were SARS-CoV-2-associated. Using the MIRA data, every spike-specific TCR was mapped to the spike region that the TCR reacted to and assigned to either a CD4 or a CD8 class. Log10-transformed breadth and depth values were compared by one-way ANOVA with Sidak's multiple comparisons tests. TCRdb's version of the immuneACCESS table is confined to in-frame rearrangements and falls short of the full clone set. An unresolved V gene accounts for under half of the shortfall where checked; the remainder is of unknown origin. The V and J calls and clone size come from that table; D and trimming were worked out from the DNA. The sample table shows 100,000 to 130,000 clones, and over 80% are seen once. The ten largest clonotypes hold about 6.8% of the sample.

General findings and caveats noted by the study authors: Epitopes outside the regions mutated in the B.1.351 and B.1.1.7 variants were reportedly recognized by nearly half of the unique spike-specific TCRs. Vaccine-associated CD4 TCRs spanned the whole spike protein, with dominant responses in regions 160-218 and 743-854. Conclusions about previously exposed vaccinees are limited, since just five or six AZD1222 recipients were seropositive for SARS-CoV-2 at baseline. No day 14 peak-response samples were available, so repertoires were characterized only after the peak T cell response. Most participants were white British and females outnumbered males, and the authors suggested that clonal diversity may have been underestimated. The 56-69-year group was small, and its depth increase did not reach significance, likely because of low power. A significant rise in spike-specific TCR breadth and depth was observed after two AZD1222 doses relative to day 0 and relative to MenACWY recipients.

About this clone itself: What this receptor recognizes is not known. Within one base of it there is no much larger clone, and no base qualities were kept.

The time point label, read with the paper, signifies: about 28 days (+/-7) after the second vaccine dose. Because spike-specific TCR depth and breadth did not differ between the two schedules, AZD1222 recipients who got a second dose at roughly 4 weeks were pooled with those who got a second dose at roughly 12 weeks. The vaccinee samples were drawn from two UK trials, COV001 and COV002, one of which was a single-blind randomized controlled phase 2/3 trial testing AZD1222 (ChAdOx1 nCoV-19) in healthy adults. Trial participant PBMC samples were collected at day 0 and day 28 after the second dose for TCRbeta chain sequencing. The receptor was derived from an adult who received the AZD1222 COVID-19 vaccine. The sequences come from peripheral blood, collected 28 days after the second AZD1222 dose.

The DNA sequence is TGTGCCACCACTGGGGGGATAGATACGCAGTATTTT. Its protein reads: CATTGGIDTQYF. The chain joins TRBV5-5 to TRBJ2-3, with TRBD2 as a weak D call on 6 bases. V was cut back by 9 bases and J by 5 bases, leaving a gap of 13 bases between them. CDR1 and CDR2 were assigned from the germline V gene (reference sequence) as SGHKS and YYEKEE. The CDR3 contains 12 residues, cysteine and phenylalanine counted. Just CDR3 DNA is preserved here, 36 bases in frame from base 1.